Listed below are T cell receptor beta chains from one sample, sequenced in a study of T cells expressing NK-cell markers. No DNA is given; TCRdb re-called the 5' RACE reads and lists each CDR3 protein once. Seen in this sample are hundreds of thousands of distinct CDR3 sequences; the ten most common clones hold 3.5% to 5%. The sequenced sample was blood T cells: a sorted CD56 or NKG2C T cell subset, CD4+ or CD8+ T cells, or bulk PBMC T cells (not recorded which). These receptors were collected from a woman aged 18-70 years in good health. Each CDR3 is given with its conserved first and last residue.

V gene	J gene	CDR3 protein
TRBV10-2	TRBJ2-1	CASSLEGGAGRDEQFF
TRBV11-2	TRBJ2-7	CASSTSGGAYEQYF
TRBV18	TRBJ2-1	CASSPSGVGEQFF
TRBV20-1	TRBJ2-7	CSARSGVAGVNEQYF
TRBV29-1	TRBJ2-5	CSPRTGETQYF
TRBV4-2	TRBJ1-4	CASSRDRGRVNEKLFF
TRBV7-3	TRBJ2-2	CASSLLPNTGELFF
TRBV25-1	TRBJ2-7	CASSAIAGTGVYEQYF
TRBV20-1	TRBJ2-7	CSAGRTGYEQYF
TRBV7-2	TRBJ1-2	CASSPGTPGYTF
TRBV18	TRBJ1-5	CASSPRDNGQPQHF
TRBV6-5	TRBJ2-4	CASSYRGPLILAKNIQYF
TRBV5-6	TRBJ1-1	CASSLWQTTEAFF
TRBV20-1	TRBJ2-7	CSAIKHQGTLEQYF
TRBV6-6	TRBJ2-2	CASSYSNLGELFF
TRBV11-2	TRBJ2-1	CASSLERAGAGNVMEFF
TRBV4-3	TRBJ2-3	CASSQDWRNTQYF
TRBV30	TRBJ2-5	CAWSLAGETQYF
TRBV12-3/TRBV12-4	TRBJ2-5	CASSSQLQETQYF
TRBV12-3/TRBV12-4	TRBJ2-1	CASSLRDEQFF
TRBV25-1	TRBJ1-4	CASTGAGRNEKLFF
TRBV4-1	TRBJ2-3	CASSQDGSGRADTQYF
TRBV19	TRBJ1-1	CASSSAGEAFF
TRBV20-1	TRBJ2-1	CSARLAGATSYNEQFF
TRBV5-1	TRBJ2-2	CASKKTGGELFF
TRBV11-2	TRBJ2-2	CASSLGAGVNTGELFF
TRBV10-3	TRBJ2-2	CATPSGGRSGELFF
TRBV20-1	TRBJ2-1	CSARLRANNEQFF
TRBV14	TRBJ2-3	CASSPTRDTQYF
TRBV7-2	TRBJ2-1	CASSYYGQPQFF
TRBV5-1	TRBJ2-2	CASSLGLAGVLTGELFF
TRBV12-3/TRBV12-4	TRBJ1-4	CASSPPRGAGGEKLFF
TRBV7-2	TRBJ2-7	CASSLSRGFEQYF
TRBV5-1	TRBJ1-1	CASSLPSTGGEAFF
TRBV12-5	TRBJ1-1	CASGWGPNTEAFF
TRBV6-5	TRBJ2-5	CASSSSGGGETQYF
TRBV7-2	TRBJ2-1	CASSLAGVAYNEQFF
TRBV5-1	TRBJ2-3	CASRVHPSTDTQYF
TRBV24-1	TRBJ1-1	CATSARGKAEAFF
TRBV20-1	TRBJ2-5	CSASSGRFRETQYF
TRBV20-1	TRBJ2-4	CSATGQGAKNIQYF
TRBV9	TRBJ2-1	CASSKLATNNEQFF
TRBV5-8	TRBJ2-1	CASNVRSTSGRYNEQFF
TRBV11-2	TRBJ2-2	CASSLARQGANTGELFF
TRBV7-2	TRBJ2-7	CASSNPLSDEQYF
TRBV30	TRBJ1-5	CACQTDRGDQPQHF